This T cell receptor beta chain was found in a study of shared clonotypes between healthy human individuals. A note on this clone: The target antigen is unknown.

Study-wide results and caveats: Depth of sequencing was expected to influence donor clonotype sharing. Sampling involved blood alone; tissue repertoires likely differ. The naive CD4 repertoires of several donors were compared, and around 5% of clonotypes were shared.

Clones were read by immunoSEQ multiplex PCR, and TCRdb kept only the in-frame ones, dropping some. The table lists approximately 720,000 clones, just over 90% of them singletons. V shed 4 bases and J 5 bases; nucleotides not matched to a gene: 11. This CDR3 region has 16 residues. Germline V gene lookup returns CDR1 MNHEY and CDR2 SMNVEV (reference sequence). Cells designated naive CD8 were CD45RO-negative and were positively selected for CCR7, with terminally differentiated effector memory CD45RA+ cells excluded. The sample consisted of naive CD8+ T cells sorted from blood. The rearrangement uses TRBV27 and TRBJ2-1; TRBD2 aligns across 7 bases. This TCR came from a man aged 30 to 39 in good health. This chain's CDR3 is CASSSNRGGPDNEQFF. Written as DNA, the CDR3 is TGTGCCAGCAGTTCGAATCGGGGAGGGCCCGACAATGAGCAGTTCTTC.